This T cell receptor (beta chain) emerged from a study of OX40 agonist ivuxolimab in advanced cancers. Across the whole study: Six ivuxolimab dose levels, 0.01 to 10 mg/kg, were given intravenously every 2 weeks. Study observations and caveats: More expanded clones were found, on average, in CD8+ than in CD4+ T cells.

Sequencing used immunoSEQ multiplex PCR; TCRdb keeps in-frame clones, though not all of them. This table holds some 54,000 clones, 80% to 90% found once. Comment on this clone: Its antigen is not known.

This receptor was taken from an adult with an advanced solid tumor such as melanoma, head and neck, liver or kidney cancer. Sequenced material: CD4+ or CD8+ T cells sorted from blood, taken in a trial of the OX40 agonist ivuxolimab.

The CDR3 DNA reads as TGCGCCAGCAGTCAGGGGCGCATGATCGAGCAGTACTTC. Translating gives CASSQGRMIEQYF. This chain uses TRBV5-1 with TRBJ2-7; TRBD1 might be the D (6 bases). Trimming removed 5 bases from V and 6 bases from J, with 15 bases in between. The CDR3 consists of 13 residues. CDR1 is SGHRS and CDR2 is YFSETQ in the germline V gene.